This T cell receptor (beta chain) was profiled in a study of cytomegalovirus exposure and HLA in healthy donors. Study conclusions and caveats: Later analysis indicated greater clonal expansion among HLA-associated TCR beta chains than among equally common other chains. Previous analysis showed most TCR beta V segments were productive about 87% or about 30% of the time. In a later analysis, TCR beta V- and J-gene trimming was associated with a missense DCLRE1C variant.

60 Vbeta and 13 Jbeta primers were used in PCR. Assay used: immunoSEQ multiplex PCR; TCRdb lists only in-frame clones, some missing. The table lists some 120,000 clones, roughly 88% of them singletons. After removal of 6 bases from V and 0 bases from J, the junction contained 10 bases not matched to a gene. The germline V gene encodes CDR1 MGHDK and CDR2 SYGVNS. The CDR3 length is 17 residues. Remarks on this clone: Antigen: not known.

The sample comprised PBMCs. The clonotype was recovered from a woman between 18 and 29 years old in good health and CMV-seropositive. The rearrangement uses TRBV25-1 and TRBJ2-1, with 8 bases lining up with TRBD2. The CDR3 loop reads CASRPTSGSSSYNEQFF. The CDR3 bases are TGTGCCAGCAGACCAACTAGCGGATCAAGCTCCTACAATGAGCAGTTCTTC. The whole variable domain, remainder taken from reference TRBV25-1 and TRBJ2-1, is EADIYQTPRYLVIGTGKKITLECSQTMGHDKMYWYQQDPGMELHLIHYSYGVNSTEKGDLSSESTVSRIRTEHFPLTLESARPSHTSQYLCASRPTSGSSSYNEQFFGPGTRLTVL.